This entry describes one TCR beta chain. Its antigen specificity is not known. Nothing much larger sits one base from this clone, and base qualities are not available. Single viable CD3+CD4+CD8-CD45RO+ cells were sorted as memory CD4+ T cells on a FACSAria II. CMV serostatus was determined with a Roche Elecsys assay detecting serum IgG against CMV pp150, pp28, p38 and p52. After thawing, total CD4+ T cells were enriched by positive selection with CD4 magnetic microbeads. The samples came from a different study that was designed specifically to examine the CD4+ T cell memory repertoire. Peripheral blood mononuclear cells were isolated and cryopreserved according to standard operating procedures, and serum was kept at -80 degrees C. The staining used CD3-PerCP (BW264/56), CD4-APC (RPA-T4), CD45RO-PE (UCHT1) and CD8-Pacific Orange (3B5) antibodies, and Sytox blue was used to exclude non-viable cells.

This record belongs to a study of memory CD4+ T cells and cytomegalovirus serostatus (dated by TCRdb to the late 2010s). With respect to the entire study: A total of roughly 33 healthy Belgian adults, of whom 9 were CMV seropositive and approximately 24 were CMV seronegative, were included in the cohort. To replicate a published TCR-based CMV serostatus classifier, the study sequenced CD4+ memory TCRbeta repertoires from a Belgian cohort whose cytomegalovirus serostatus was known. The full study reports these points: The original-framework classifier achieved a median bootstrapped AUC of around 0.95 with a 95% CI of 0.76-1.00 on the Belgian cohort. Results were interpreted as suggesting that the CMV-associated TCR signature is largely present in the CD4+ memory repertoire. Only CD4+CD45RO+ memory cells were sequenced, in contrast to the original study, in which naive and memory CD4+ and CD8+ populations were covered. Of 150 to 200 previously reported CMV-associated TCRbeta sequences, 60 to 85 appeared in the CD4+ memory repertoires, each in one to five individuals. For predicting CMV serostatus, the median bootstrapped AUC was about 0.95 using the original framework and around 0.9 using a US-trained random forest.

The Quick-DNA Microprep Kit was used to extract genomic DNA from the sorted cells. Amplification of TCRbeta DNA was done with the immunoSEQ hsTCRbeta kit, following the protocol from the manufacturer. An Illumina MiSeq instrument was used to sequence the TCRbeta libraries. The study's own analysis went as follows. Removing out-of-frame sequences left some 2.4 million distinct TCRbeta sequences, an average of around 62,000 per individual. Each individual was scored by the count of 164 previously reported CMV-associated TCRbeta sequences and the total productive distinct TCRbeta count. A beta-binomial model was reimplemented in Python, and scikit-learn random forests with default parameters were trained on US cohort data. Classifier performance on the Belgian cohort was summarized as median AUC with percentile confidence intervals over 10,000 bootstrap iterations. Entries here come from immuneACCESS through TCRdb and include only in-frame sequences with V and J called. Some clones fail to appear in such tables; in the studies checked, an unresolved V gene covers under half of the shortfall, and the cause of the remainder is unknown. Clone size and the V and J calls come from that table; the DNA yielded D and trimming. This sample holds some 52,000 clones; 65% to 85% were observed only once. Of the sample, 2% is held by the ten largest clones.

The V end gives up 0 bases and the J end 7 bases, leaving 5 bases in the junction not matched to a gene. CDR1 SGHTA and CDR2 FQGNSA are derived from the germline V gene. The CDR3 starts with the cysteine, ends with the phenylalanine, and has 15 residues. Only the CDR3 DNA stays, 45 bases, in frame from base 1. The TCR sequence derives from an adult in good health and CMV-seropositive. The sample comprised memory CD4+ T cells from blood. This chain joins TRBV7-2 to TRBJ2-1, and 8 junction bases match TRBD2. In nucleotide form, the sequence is TGTGCCAGCAGCTTAGCGTACGGGAGGGGGAATGAGCAGTTCTTC. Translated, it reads CASSLAYGRGNEQFF.